Reported below is one T cell receptor (beta chain). The germline CDR1 and CDR2 sequences are MNHNY and SVGAGI (reference sequence). CDR3 length equals 13 residues. With V trimmed by 7 bases and J by 7 bases, 6 bases remained unmatched. This entry belongs to a study of early T cells in non-severe SARS-CoV-2 infection. Each CDR3 protein gets one entry after TCRdb re-called the 5' RACE reads with MiXCR. The sample lists about 80,000 distinct CDR3 sequences; about 12% were seen once. Sequencing input: whole blood. The sequence was collected from an adult who was a healthcare worker with PCR-confirmed SARS-CoV-2 infection or an uninfected control (not recorded which). The chain recombines TRBV6-6 with TRBJ1-3, with 8 bases lining up with TRBD1. The CDR3 loop is CASIAQGENTIYF. CDR3 nucleotides: TGTGCCAGCATAGCACAGGGGGAGAACACCATATATTTT.